This TCR beta chain was sequenced for a study of blood T cell repertoires in COVID-19. Study overall: The United States, Italy and Spain supplied acute and convalescent COVID-19 samples. T cells, B-cell-depleted T cells, or PBMCs provided the cDNA or gDNA that served as material.

Seattle cases were enrolled at active infection and followed longitudinally. CDR1 is MDHEN, CDR2 SYDVKM, per germline. Trimming at V came to 2 bases and at J to 3 bases, leaving 2 bases not matched to a gene. The CDR3 covers 14 residues. Methods used by the authors: From reference gene primer amplification, estimates of nucleated cell counts were derived. TCRdb's table, derived via immunoSEQ multiplex PCR, lists solely in-frame clones and lacks some. The V and J calls and clone size come from that table; D and trimming were worked out from the DNA. The sample has just over 350,000 clones; less than 90% are singletons.

The receptor was isolated from a woman aged 60-70 years with COVID-19, enrolled during active disease. The chain is built from TRBV28 and TRBJ1-1; 8 nucleotides agree with TRBD1. Sequencing used peripheral blood. The CDR3 is CASSLGRGHTEAFF. Written as DNA, the CDR3 is TGTGCCAGCAGTTTAGGCAGGGGGCACACTGAAGCTTTCTTT.